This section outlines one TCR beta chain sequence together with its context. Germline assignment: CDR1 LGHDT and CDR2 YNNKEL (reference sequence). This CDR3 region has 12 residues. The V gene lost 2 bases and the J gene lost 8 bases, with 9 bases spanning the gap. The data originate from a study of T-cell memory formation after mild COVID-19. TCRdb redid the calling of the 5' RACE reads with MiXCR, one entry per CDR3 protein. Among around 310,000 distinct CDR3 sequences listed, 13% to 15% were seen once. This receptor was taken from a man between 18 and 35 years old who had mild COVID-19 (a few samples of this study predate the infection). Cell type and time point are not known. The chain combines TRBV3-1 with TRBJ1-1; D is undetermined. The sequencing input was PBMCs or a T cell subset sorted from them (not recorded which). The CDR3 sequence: CASSQFGPEAFF. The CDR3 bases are TGTGCCAGCAGCCAATTTGGTCCCGAAGCTTTCTTT.